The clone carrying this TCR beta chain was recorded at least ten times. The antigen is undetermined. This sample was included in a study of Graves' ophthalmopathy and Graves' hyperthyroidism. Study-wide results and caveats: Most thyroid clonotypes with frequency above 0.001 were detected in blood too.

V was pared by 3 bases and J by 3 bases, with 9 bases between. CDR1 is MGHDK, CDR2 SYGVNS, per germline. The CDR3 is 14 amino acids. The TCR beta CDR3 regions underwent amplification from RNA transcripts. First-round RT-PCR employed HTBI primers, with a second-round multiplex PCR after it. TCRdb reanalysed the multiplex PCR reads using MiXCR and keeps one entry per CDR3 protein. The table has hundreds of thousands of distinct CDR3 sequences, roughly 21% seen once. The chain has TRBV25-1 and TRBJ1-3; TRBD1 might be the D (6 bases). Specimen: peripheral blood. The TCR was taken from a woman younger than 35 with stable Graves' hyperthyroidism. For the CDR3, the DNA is TGTGCCAGCAGTGACAGGGGTAGTGGAAACACCATATATTTT. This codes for CASSDRGSGNTIYF.